This TCR beta chain emerged from a study of breast tumors, draining lymph nodes, adjacent tissues. TCRdb processed the multiplex PCR reads anew with MiXCR; each CDR3 protein has one entry. The sample shows some 120,000 distinct CDR3 sequences, about 20% of them seen only once. This clonotype has a count of ten or more. V was pared by 7 bases and J by 0 bases, with 8 bases between. The CDR3 is 13 amino acids. Germline assignment: CDR1 SNHLY and CDR2 FYNNEI. Axillary draining lymph nodes of breast cancer patients supplied the node samples. The sample comprised axillary lymph node tissue. The source of this sequence is a female donor with breast cancer. Some clones in this sample may be carry-over from other donors' samples. The chain combines TRBV2 with TRBJ2-3, with D possibly TRBD1 on 5 matching bases. DNA for the CDR3: TGTGCCAGCACTGGGGCTAGCACAGATACGCAGTATTTT. It specifies CASTGASTDTQYF. Based on the CDR3 plus reference TRBV2 and TRBJ2-3, the full variable domain is EPEVTQTPSHQVTQMGQEVILRCVPISNHLYFYWYRQILGQKVEFLVSFYNNEISEKSEIFDDQFSVERPDGSNFTLKIRSTKLEDSAMYFCASTGASTDTQYFGPGTRLTVL.